Following are 32 T cell receptor beta chains from one sample sequenced in a study of T cells in Graves' hyperthyroidism and ophthalmopathy. RNA transcripts gave rise to amplified TCR beta CDR3 regions. First-round RT-PCR with HTBI primers amplified the TCR CDR3 region. TCRdb redid the calling of the multiplex PCR reads with MiXCR, one entry per CDR3 protein. The table lists 450,000 to 700,000 distinct CDR3 sequences, roughly 46% of them singletons. Source material: peripheral blood or thyroid tissue (not recorded which). The receptors stem from a young woman with Graves' hyperthyroidism.

This clonotype was seen ten or more times. V is TRBV2 and J is TRBJ1-1, with D uncertain. Trimming stripped 4 bases from V and 1 base from J, with 13 bases between. This CDR3 has 15 amino acids. Germline CDR1 and CDR2: SNHLY and FYNNEI. CDR3 residues: CASSALRGANTEAFF. The DNA for the CDR3 is TGTGCCAGCAGTGCGTTACGGGGTGCGAACACTGAAGCTTTCTTT.

This clonotype has a handful of counts. J is TRBJ2-2 and V is TRBV2, with 7 bases lining up with TRBD1. Trimming removed 5 bases from V and 7 bases from J; junction bases left unmatched: 4. The CDR3 is 13 amino acids. Germline CDR1 is SNHLY and CDR2 is FYNNEI. The CDR3 reads CASSLTGHGELFF. In DNA, the CDR3 is TGTGCCAGCAGTTTGACAGGGCACGGGGAGCTGTTTTTT.

This clonotype has more than one count but fewer than ten. The chain is built from TRBV29-1 and TRBJ1-4, with D possibly matching TRBD1 (6 bases). Germline assignment: CDR1 SQVTM and CDR2 ANQGSEA. Trimming cost V 1 base and J 0 bases, with 9 bases left between them. The CDR3 sequence is 15 residues long. In nucleotides, the CDR3 is TGCAGCGTTGAAGTTGGGACAACAACTAATGAAAAACTGTTTTTT. Its translation is CSVEVGTTTNEKLFF.

Many counts were recorded for this clonotype. The chain joins TRBV19 to TRBJ2-2, with D possibly called TRBD1 or TRBD2 (5 bases each). V was shortened by 0 bases and J by 2 bases, with 16 bases between the two germline ends. The CDR3 length is 18 residues. The germline V gene encodes CDR1 LNHDA and CDR2 SQIVND (reference sequence). CDR3: CASSIDDSSTINTGELFF. The DNA of the CDR3 is TGTGCCAGTAGTATAGACGACAGTTCGACTATTAACACCGGGGAGCTGTTTTTT.

This clonotype was observed once. The J gene is TRBJ1-2, the V gene TRBV10-3; TRBD1 agrees at 9 bases. The V gene's germline CDR1 is ENHRY and CDR2 SYGVKD. The CDR3 extends over 14 amino acids. J lost 6 bases, V lost 4 bases, and 6 bases had no gene match. CDR3 nucleotide sequence: TGTGCCATCAGTGTAGGGGACAGGGACCATGGCTACACCTTC. This gives the protein CAISVGDRDHGYTF.

For this clonotype: One base away lies a much larger clone, so this may be a sequencing read error. This rearrangement joins TRBV6-5 to TRBJ1-1; the D gene is possibly TRBD1 (5 bases). Germline V CDR1 and CDR2: MNHEY, SVGAGI. CDR3 length: 13 amino acids. The V end lost 6 bases, the J end lost 5 bases, and 13 bases lay between the germline ends. CDR3 nucleotides: TGTGCCAGCAGCACACTGGGGGTAACTGAAGCTTTCTTT. Translating it yields CASSTLGVTEAFF.

The gene calls are TRBV2 and TRBJ1-1; D possibly corresponds to TRBD1 (6 bases). Germline V gene sequence: CDR1 SNHLY, CDR2 FYNNEI. The CDR3 length is 12 residues. V was shortened by 8 bases and J by 11 bases, with 18 bases between the two germline ends. CDR3 region: CASGGTRDMAFF. The CDR3 DNA reads TGTGCCAGCGGAGGAACTCGGGACATGGCTTTCTTT.

The chain joins TRBV29-1 to TRBJ2-7, with 13 bases lining up with TRBD2. CDR3 size: 14 residues. The germline gives CDR1 SQVTM, CDR2 ANQGSEA. With V trimmed by 7 bases and J by 4 bases, 7 bases remained unmatched. The CDR3 is CSAGLAGLRYEQYF. The CDR3 nucleotides are TGCAGCGCGGGACTAGCGGGACTCAGGTACGAGCAGTACTTC.

This clonotype was counted ten times or more. The rearrangement joins TRBV25-1 to TRBJ2-7; 8 positions match TRBD2. This CDR3 is built from 15 residues. After removal of 8 bases from V and 1 base from J, the junction contained 10 bases not matched to a gene. The germline V gene has CDR1 MGHDK and CDR2 SYGVNS. The CDR3 sequence: CASSLAGYGSYEQYF. In DNA form, the CDR3 reads TGTGCCAGCTCCTTAGCGGGATACGGTTCCTACGAGCAGTACTTC.

This chain links TRBV6-6 with TRBJ2-1, with TRBD2 matching over 16 bases. Germline V gives CDR1 MNHNY, CDR2 SVGAGI (reference sequence). This CDR3 contains 16 residues. V trimming: 2 bases; J trimming: 8 bases; junction bases outside the gene matches: 3. This chain's CDR3 is CASSYPGLAGGDEQFF. The CDR3 coding sequence is TGTGCCAGCAGTTACCCGGGACTAGCGGGAGGGGATGAGCAGTTCTTC.

The rearrangement joins TRBV10-3 to TRBJ1-2, with a possible D match to TRBD1 (6 bases). The CDR3 runs to 12 residues. Germline loops: CDR1 ENHRY, CDR2 SYGVKD. V lost 6 bases and J 8 bases, leaving 13 bases between the germline ends. CDR3 loop: CAIRTGSFGYTF. CDR3 DNA: TGTGCCATCAGGACAGGTTCCTTCGGCTACACCTTC.

A note on this clonotype: A much bigger clone sits one base away, suggesting this may be a read error. A read error is likely, as this CDR3 ends without the conserved phenylalanine or tryptophan. J is TRBJ1-2 and V is TRBV27, with 7 bases identical to TRBD1. The length of the CDR3 is 12 residues. With V trimmed by 6 bases and J by 7 bases, 5 bases remained unmatched. Germline V gives CDR1 MNHEY, CDR2 SMNVEV (reference sequence). CDR3 region: CASSSNRGGYTS. CDR3 sequence (DNA): TGTGCCAGCAGCTCCAACAGGGGTGGCTACACCTCC.

V usage is TRBV2 and J usage is TRBJ1-5; 9 nucleotides match TRBD1. Germline V gives CDR1 SNHLY, CDR2 FYNNEI. The CDR3 is 14 amino acids. V shed 7 bases, J shed 4 bases, and the junction held 5 bases outside the gene matches. For the CDR3, the DNA is TGTGCCAGCAAGGACAGGGGCTGGAATCAGCCCCAGCATTTT. It encodes CASKDRGWNQPQHF.

The chain has TRBV27 and TRBJ1-4; 10 nucleotides line up with TRBD1. CDR3 length equals 15 residues. CDR1 is MNHEY, CDR2 SMNVEV, per germline (reference sequence). The ends lost 6 bases at V and 4 bases at J; junction bases unmatched: 5. The DNA for the CDR3 is TGTGCCAGCAGGGGACAGGGGAACCATAATGAAAAACTGTTTTTT. It is translated as CASRGQGNHNEKLFF.

The rearrangement links TRBV29-1 to TRBJ2-1; unclear D gene. The CDR3 totals 12 residues. Trimming stripped 3 bases from V and 5 bases from J, with 8 bases between. CDR1 and CDR2 (germline): SQVTM, ANQGSEA. CDR3 amino acids: CSVERNNNEQFF. CDR3 nucleotide sequence: TGCAGCGTTGAGCGTAACAACAATGAGCAGTTCTTC.

This clonotype was picked up many times. The rearrangement uses TRBV20-1 and TRBJ1-2; D gene ambiguous. Looked up from germline, CDR1 is DFQATT and CDR2 is SNEGSKA (reference sequence). The ends were cut back, 5 bases at V and 4 bases at J, with 11 bases in the middle. CDR3 size: 12 residues. In DNA form, the CDR3 reads TGCAGTGCTTACAGCACCTCCTATGGCTACACCTTC. It encodes CSAYSTSYGYTF.

The V call is TRBV10-3, the J call TRBJ1-2, with a tentative D call TRBD1 (6 bases). The V gene's germline CDR1 is ENHRY and CDR2 SYGVKD. CDR3 length: 13 amino acids. Trimming removed 4 bases from V and 6 bases from J, with 12 bases in between. The CDR3 here is CAISAWGRDGYTF. The CDR3 nucleotides are TGTGCCATCAGTGCATGGGGGCGGGATGGCTACACCTTC.

The chain employs TRBV7-9 and TRBJ1-1; D perhaps matches TRBD1 (5 bases). CDR1 is SEHNR and CDR2 is FQNEAQ in the germline V gene (reference sequence). V lost 5 bases, J lost 8 bases, and 18 bases lay in between. This CDR3 has 14 residues. CDR3: CASSSQGYRFEAFF. The CDR3 region has the DNA TGTGCCAGCAGCAGCCAAGGCTACAGGTTCGAAGCTTTCTTT.

J is TRBJ1-1 and V is TRBV10-1; 9 nucleotides agree with TRBD1. The CDR3 totals 15 residues. Trimming removed 3 bases from V and 6 bases from J; junction bases left unmatched: 8. Germline V gene lookup returns CDR1 WNHNN and CDR2 SYGVQD (reference sequence). CDR3 DNA sequence: TGCGCCAGCAGTGACCAAGGACAGGGGAAGGCTGAAGCTTTCTTT. It translates to CASSDQGQGKAEAFF.

This clonotype has just one count. The rearrangement joins TRBV3-1 to TRBJ2-2; either TRBD1 or TRBD2 may supply D (5 bases each). The V end was cut by 0 bases, the J end by 0 bases, with 20 bases between. The CDR3 covers 20 residues. Per the germline V gene, CDR1 is LGHDT and CDR2 is YNNKEL (reference sequence). The CDR3 bases are TGTGCCAGCAGCCAAGATCCGGGTGGTTGGGGACCTCCGAACACCGGGGAGCTGTTTTTT. Translated: CASSQDPGGWGPPNTGELFF.

The CDR3 here is CSVSFGQGAGNTEAFF. The CDR3 DNA follows: TGCAGCGTTTCTTTTGGACAGGGGGCCGGAAACACTGAAGCTTTCTTT. The J gene is TRBJ1-1, the V gene TRBV29-1; TRBD1 aligns across 11 bases. Germline lookup yields CDR1 SQVTM and CDR2 ANQGSEA. This CDR3 comprises 16 residues. The V and J ends lost 5 bases and 2 bases, in that order; junction bases with no gene match: 10.

This clonotype was detected many times. The chain joins TRBV7-9 to TRBJ2-5, with 9 bases matching TRBD2. Germline V gene lookup returns CDR1 SEHNR and CDR2 FQNEAQ (reference sequence). The CDR3 consists of 14 residues. The trim removed 5 bases at V and 5 bases at J, leaving 6 bases unmatched. The CDR3 nucleotides read TGTGCCAGCAGCCTCGGGCTAGCGGGGGAGACCCAGTACTTC. It yields the protein CASSLGLAGETQYF. The full variable domain, with the rest looked up from reference TRBV7-9 and TRBJ2-5, is DTGVSQNPRHKITKRGQNVTFRCDPISEHNRLYWYRQTLGQGPEFLTYFQNEAQLEKSRLLSDRFSAERPKGSFSTLEIQRTEQGDSAMYLCASSLGLAGETQYFGPGTRLLVL.

This clonotype showed up many times. The rearrangement links TRBV7-2 to TRBJ1-3; perhaps TRBD1 as D (6 bases). V lost 4 bases to trimming and J lost 2 bases, with 9 bases between them. CDR1 and CDR2 (germline): SGHTA, FQGNSA. The CDR3 extends over 14 amino acids. CDR3 bases: TGTGCCAGCAGCTCCAGGGGTACTGGAAACACCATATATTTT. It encodes CASSSRGTGNTIYF.

The sample holds many counts of this clonotype. V gene TRBV3-1 combines with J gene TRBJ2-7; 13 bases fit TRBD2. V trimming: 2 bases; J trimming: 3 bases; junction bases outside the gene matches: 4. The CDR3 totals 16 residues. CDR1 LGHDT and CDR2 YNNKEL come from the germline V gene (reference sequence). CDR3 sequence: CASSQSTSGRVYEQYF. Here the CDR3 DNA reads TGTGCCAGCAGCCAATCCACTAGCGGGAGGGTCTACGAGCAGTACTTC.

This chain links TRBV29-1 with TRBJ1-5; D not certain. Trimming left V 7 bases short and J 7 bases short, with 17 bases between. CDR3 length: 13 amino acids. Germline CDR1 SQVTM, CDR2 ANQGSEA. The CDR3 protein is CSATEMGGQPQHF. The CDR3 DNA follows: TGCAGCGCCACCGAAATGGGAGGGCAGCCCCAGCATTTT.

This clonotype was seen repeatedly, ten times or more. The chain is built from TRBV2 and TRBJ1-1; D is perhaps TRBD1 (5 bases). Germline V gives CDR1 SNHLY, CDR2 FYNNEI. The CDR3 is 13 amino acids. Between the trimmed V and J ends, which lost 10 bases and 4 bases, there was a span of 16 bases. CDR3 DNA: TGTGCCATCCACAGATTGGACATCACTGAAGCTTTCTTT. As protein: CAIHRLDITEAFF.

Notes on this clonotype: At one end the junction does not follow the germline gene, possibly because of a read error. This chain connects TRBV7-9 to TRBJ2-4; D unresolved. CDR3 size: 14 residues. Looked up from germline, CDR1 is SEHNR and CDR2 is FQNEAQ (reference sequence). The CDR3 sequence is CASSPAGPKNIQYF. The CDR3 region has the DNA TGTGCCAGCAGCCCCGCTGGACCCAAGAACATTCAGTACTTC.

This clonotype was seen ten or more times. The junction does not match germline at one end; this may be a read error. The chain uses TRBV27 and TRBJ1-1; no clear D gene. CDR1 is MNHEY, CDR2 SMNVEV, per germline (reference sequence). The CDR3 has 13 amino acids. Written as DNA, the CDR3 is TGTGCCAGCCGTTTTACACCGGGCACTGAAGCTTTCTTT. Translation gives CASRFTPGTEAFF.

The sample holds many counts of this clonotype. The chain links TRBV5-1 to TRBJ1-1; possibly TRBD1 for D (5 bases). Trimming took off 3 bases at V and 4 bases at J, with 22 bases between the two ends. The CDR3 loop spans 17 amino acids. Per the germline V gene, CDR1 is SGHRS and CDR2 is YFSETQ. CDR3 amino acids: CASSYTGNRGRSTEAFF. DNA of the CDR3: TGCGCCAGCAGCTATACAGGTAACCGTGGGAGAAGCACTGAAGCTTTCTTT.

This clonotype occurred once. The V and J genes are TRBV2 and TRBJ1-2, with 8 nucleotides matching TRBD1. The CDR3 runs 16 residues. V lost 5 bases, J lost 4 bases, and 12 bases stayed unmatched. Looked up from germline, CDR1 is SNHLY and CDR2 is FYNNEI. The CDR3 coding sequence is TGTGCCAGCAGTTACGAGGGACAGGTGACGTCCTATGGCTACACCTTC. Translation gives CASSYEGQVTSYGYTF.

The chain combines TRBV2 with TRBJ1-5; D is perhaps TRBD1 (6 bases). Between the trimmed V and J ends, which lost 4 bases and 4 bases, there was a span of 38 bases. CDR1 SNHLY and CDR2 FYNNEI come from the germline V gene. There are 23 residues in the CDR3. The CDR3 loop reads CASSGGYPWGATPLSQRNQPQHF. Written as DNA, the CDR3 is TGTGCCAGCAGTGGTGGTTATCCCTGGGGGGCAACACCCCTCAGTCAGCGGAATCAGCCCCAGCATTTT.

This clonotype was detected ten times or more. The chain recombines TRBV6-5 with TRBJ2-7; D gene ambiguous. Germline-derived CDR1 and CDR2 are MNHEY and SVGAGI. The CDR3 has 13 amino acids. The ends were cut back, 5 bases at V and 9 bases at J, with 17 bases in the middle. The DNA for the CDR3 is TGTGCCAGCAGTACCATCGGAGTCTCGGGGCAGTACTTC. This translates into CASSTIGVSGQYF.